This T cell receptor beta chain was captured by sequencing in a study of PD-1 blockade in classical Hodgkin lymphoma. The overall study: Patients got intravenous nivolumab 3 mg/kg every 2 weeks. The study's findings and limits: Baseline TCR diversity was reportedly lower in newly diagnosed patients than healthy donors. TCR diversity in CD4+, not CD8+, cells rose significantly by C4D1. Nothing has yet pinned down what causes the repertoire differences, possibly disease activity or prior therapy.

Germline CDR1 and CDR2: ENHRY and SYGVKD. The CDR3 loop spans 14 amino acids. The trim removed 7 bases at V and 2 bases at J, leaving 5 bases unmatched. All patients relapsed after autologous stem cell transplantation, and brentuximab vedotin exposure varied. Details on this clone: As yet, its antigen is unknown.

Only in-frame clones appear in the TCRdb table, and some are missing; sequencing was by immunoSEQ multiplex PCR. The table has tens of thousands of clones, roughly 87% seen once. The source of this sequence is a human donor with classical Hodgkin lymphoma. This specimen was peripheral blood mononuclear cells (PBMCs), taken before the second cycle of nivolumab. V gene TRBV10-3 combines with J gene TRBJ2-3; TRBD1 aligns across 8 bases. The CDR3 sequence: CAITGTGPTDTQYF. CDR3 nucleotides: TGTGCCATCACGGGGACAGGTCCCACAGATACGCAGTATTTT.